This TCR beta chain stems from a study of molecular identifiers for immune sequencing clone quantification. About this clonotype itself: The junction departs from germline at one end; a sequencing error may be responsible.

One entry per CDR3 protein, called by TCRdb with MiXCR from the PCR reads. Of approximately 37,000 distinct CDR3 sequences listed, under 25% are singletons. The CDR3 totals 17 residues. Germline V gives CDR1 LNHDA, CDR2 SQIVND (reference sequence). This sequence was found in a human donor in good health. Some libraries in this study had Jurkat cell RNA spiked in. The chain is built from TRBV19 and TRBJ2-3; 10 bases fit TRBD2. The sample taken for sequencing was naive CD8+ T cells from blood, with Jurkat cell RNA spiked in. Specified subset: FACS-sorted CD8+CD4-CCR7+CD45RA+ naive T cells. The CDR3 coding sequence is TGTGGCAGTAGTTCCTCTAGCGGGGGCCCTCTTTGGGATACGCAGTATTTT. Its translation is CGSSSSSGGPLWDTQYF.